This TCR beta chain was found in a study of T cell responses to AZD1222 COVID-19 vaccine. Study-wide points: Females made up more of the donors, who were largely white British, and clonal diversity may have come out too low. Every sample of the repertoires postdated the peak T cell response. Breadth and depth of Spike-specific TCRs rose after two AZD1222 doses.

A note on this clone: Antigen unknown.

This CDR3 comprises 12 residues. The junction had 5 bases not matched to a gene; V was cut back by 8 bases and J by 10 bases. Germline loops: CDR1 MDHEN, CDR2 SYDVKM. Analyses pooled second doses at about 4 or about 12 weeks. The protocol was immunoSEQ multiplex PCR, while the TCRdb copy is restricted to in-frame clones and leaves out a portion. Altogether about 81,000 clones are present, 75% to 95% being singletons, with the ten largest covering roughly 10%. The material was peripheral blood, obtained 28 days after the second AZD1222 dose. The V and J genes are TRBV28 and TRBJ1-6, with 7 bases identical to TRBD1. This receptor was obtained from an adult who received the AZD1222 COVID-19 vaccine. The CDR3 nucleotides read TGTGCCAGCGAACAGGGGCAATCACCCCTCCACTTT. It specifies CASEQGQSPLHF.